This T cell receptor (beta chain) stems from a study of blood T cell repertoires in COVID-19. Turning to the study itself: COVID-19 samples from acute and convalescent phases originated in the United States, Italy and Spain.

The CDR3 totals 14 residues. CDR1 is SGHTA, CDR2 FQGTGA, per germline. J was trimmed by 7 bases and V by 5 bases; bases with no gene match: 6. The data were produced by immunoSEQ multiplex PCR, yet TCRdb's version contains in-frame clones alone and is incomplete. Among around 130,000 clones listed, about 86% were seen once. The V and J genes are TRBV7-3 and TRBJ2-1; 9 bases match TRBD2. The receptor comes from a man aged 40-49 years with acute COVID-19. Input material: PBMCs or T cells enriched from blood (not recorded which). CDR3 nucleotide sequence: TGTGCCAGCAGCCCGGGACTAGCCACGAATGAGCAGTTCTTC. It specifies CASSPGLATNEQFF.